This T cell receptor beta chain was profiled in a study of human T cells and chemical hapten exposure. There are a few counts of this clonotype. Specified time point: pre-sensitization, week 0. Stated treatment: therapeutic diphenylcyclopropenone sensitization with weekly scalp DPC. MiXCR, applied by TCRdb to the RACE reads, yields one record per CDR3 protein. The table lists more than 250,000 distinct CDR3 sequences, 8.6% of them singletons. Here the sequenced sample was whole blood, taken in connection with sensitization to the hapten diphenylcyclopropenone (DPC). The clonotype comes from a woman aged 40 to 55 with alopecia areata. Some clones in this sample may be carry-over from other donors' samples.

The CDR3 region is CASTQRLYNEQFF. The CDR3 bases are TGTGCCAGCACGCAACGGCTCTACAATGAGCAGTTCTTC. The chain is built from TRBV12-3 or TRBV12-4 and TRBJ2-1; D uncertain. The CDR3 sequence is 13 residues long. The V end lost 7 bases, the J end lost 3 bases, and 10 bases lay between the germline ends.